The 8 T cell receptor beta chains reported below all come from one sample, sequenced in a study of T cell repertoires in cytomegalovirus infection. TCRdb processed the reads anew with MiXCR; each CDR3 protein has one entry. The sample records roughly 200,000 distinct CDR3 sequences, about 40% being singletons. These receptors' targets are unknown. The input for sequencing was CD8+ T cells from cultured PBMCs, taken from culture after CMV antigen stimulation. The receptors stem from a human donor in good health (CMV status not recorded). Some clones in this sample may be carry-over from other donors' samples.

In its sample, this clonotype was seen a few times. Written as DNA, the CDR3 is TGTGCCAGCGGGACCGAGCAGTTCTTC. Its translation is CASGTEQFF. This sequence joins TRBV12-3 or TRBV12-4 and TRBJ2-1; D possibly uses TRBD1 or TRBD2 (5 bases each). The CDR3 covers 9 residues. Trimming took off 8 bases at V and 10 bases at J, with 6 bases between the two ends.

This clonotype turned up a few times. The rearrangement links TRBV5-8 to TRBJ1-2; no clear D gene. Germline lookup yields CDR1 SGHTS and CDR2 YDEGEE. This CDR3 comprises 14 residues. Trimming left V 7 bases short and J 6 bases short, with 19 bases between. The CDR3 sequence is CASVKFEGYHGYTF. The CDR3 bases are TGTGCCAGCGTGAAATTTGAAGGGTACCATGGCTACACCTTC.

The chain couples TRBV6-1 to TRBJ2-3, with 12 bases fitting TRBD2. V lost 6 bases, J lost 0 bases, and 10 bases stayed unmatched. Germline CDR1 is MNHNS and CDR2 is SASEGT. The CDR3 sequence is 18 residues long. The CDR3 loop reads CASRAWTSGTSSTDTQYF. DNA of the CDR3: TGTGCCAGCAGAGCCTGGACTAGCGGGACCTCTAGCACAGATACGCAGTATTTT.

In its sample, this clonotype was seen a few times. The chain uses TRBV13 and TRBJ2-7, with a tentative D call TRBD2 (6 bases). Trimming shortened V by 4 bases and J by 3 bases, and 13 bases separated the two germline ends. Germline CDR1 is PRHDT and CDR2 is FYEKMQ (reference sequence). This CDR3 has 14 amino acids. CDR3 residues: CASSSGLGNYEQYF. The CDR3 DNA follows: TGTGCCAGCAGCTCGGGACTGGGGAACTACGAGCAGTACTTC.

This clonotype showed up many times. The CDR3 DNA sequence: TGTGCCAGCAGCTTAGGTTGGCTAGCGGAAGATACGCAGTATTTT. Protein: CASSLGWLAEDTQYF. The rearrangement uses TRBV7-2 and TRBJ2-3, with TRBD2 matching 7 bases. The CDR3 totals 15 residues. Per the germline V gene, CDR1 is SGHTA and CDR2 is FQGNSA. J gave up 5 bases and V 1 base, and 6 bases lay outside the gene matches.

The table lists this clonotype with many counts. This sequence joins TRBV7-8 and TRBJ1-5; D might be TRBD1 (5 bases). CDR1 and CDR2 from the germline V gene are SGHVS and FQNEAQ. This CDR3 comprises 15 residues. The V end was cut by 1 base, the J end by 2 bases, with 9 bases between. The CDR3 nucleotides are TGTGCCAGCAGCTTAGGAGGCAGGGGCAATCAGCCCCAGCATTTT. Translation: CASSLGGRGNQPQHF.

This clonotype was observed a handful of times. The genes are TRBV7-6 and TRBJ2-3, with 8 bases identical to TRBD2. V shed 2 bases, J shed 1 base, and the junction held 11 bases outside the gene matches. The CDR3 consists of 18 residues. CDR1 is SGHVS and CDR2 is FNYEAQ in the germline V gene. In nucleotides, the CDR3 is TGTGCCAGCAGCTTAATACGGGAGGGGCGTTCTGGCACAGATACGCAGTATTTT. This codes for CASSLIREGRSGTDTQYF.

The genes are TRBV5-6 and TRBJ2-7; D unresolved. The CDR3 is made up of 13 amino acids. The ends were cut back, 0 bases at V and 5 bases at J, with 9 bases in the middle. Germline lookup yields CDR1 SGHDT and CDR2 YYEEEE. The CDR3 is CASSLALLDEQYF. CDR3 coding DNA: TGTGCCAGCAGCTTGGCACTCCTCGACGAGCAGTACTTC.